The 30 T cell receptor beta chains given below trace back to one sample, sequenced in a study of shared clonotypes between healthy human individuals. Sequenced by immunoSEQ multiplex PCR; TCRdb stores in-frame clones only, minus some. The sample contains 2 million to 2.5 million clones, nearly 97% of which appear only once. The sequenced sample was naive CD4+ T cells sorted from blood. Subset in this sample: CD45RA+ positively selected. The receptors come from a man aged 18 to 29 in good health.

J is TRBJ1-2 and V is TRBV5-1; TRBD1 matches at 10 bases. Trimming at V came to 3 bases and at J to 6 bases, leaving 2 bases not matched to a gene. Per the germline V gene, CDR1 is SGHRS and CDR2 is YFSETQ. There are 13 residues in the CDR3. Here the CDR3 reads CASSWGTGDGYTF. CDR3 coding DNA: TGCGCCAGCAGCTGGGGGACAGGGGATGGCTACACCTTC.

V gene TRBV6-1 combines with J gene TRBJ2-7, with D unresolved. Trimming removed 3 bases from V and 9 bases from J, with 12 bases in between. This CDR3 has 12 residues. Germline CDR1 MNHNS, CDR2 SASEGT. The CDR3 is CASSEGRAGQYF. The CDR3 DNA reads TGTGCCAGCAGTGAGGGTCGGGCAGGGCAGTACTTC.

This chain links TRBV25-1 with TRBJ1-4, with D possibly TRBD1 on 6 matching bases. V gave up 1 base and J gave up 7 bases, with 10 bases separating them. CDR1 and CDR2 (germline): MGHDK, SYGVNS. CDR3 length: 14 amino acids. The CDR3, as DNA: TGTGCCAGCAGTGAATCCAGGGGAAGTGAAAAACTGTTTTTT. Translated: CASSESRGSEKLFF.

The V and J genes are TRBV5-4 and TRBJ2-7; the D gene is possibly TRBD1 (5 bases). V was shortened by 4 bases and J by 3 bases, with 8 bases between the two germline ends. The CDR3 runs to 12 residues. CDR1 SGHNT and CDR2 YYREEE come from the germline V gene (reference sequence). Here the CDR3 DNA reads TGTGCCAGCAGCCCCGACAGCTACGAGCAGTACTTC. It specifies CASSPDSYEQYF. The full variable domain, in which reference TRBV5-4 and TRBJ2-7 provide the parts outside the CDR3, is ETGVTQSPTHLIKTRGQQVTLRCSSQSGHNTVSWYQQALGQGPQFIFQYYREEENGRGNFPPRFSGLQFPNYSSELNVNALELDDSALYLCASSPDSYEQYFGPGTRLTVT.

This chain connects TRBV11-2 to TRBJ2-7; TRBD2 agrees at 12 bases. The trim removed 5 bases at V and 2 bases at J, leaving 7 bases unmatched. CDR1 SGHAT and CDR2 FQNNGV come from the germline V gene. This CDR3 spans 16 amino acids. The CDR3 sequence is CASSATSGSIAYEQYF. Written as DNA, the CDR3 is TGTGCCAGCAGCGCGACTAGCGGGAGTATCGCCTACGAGCAGTACTTC.

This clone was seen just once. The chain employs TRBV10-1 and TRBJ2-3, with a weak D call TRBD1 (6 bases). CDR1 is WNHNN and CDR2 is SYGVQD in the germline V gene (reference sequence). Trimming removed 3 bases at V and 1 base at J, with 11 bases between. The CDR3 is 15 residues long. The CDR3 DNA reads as TGCGCCAGCAGTGACACAGGGTACCGCACAGATACGCAGTATTTT. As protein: CASSDTGYRTDTQYF.

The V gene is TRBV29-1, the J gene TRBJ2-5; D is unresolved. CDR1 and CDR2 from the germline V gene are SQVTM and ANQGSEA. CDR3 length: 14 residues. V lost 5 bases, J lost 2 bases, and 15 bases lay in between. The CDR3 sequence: CSVTRGYRQETQYF. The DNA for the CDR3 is TGCAGCGTTACCAGAGGATACAGACAAGAGACCCAGTACTTC.

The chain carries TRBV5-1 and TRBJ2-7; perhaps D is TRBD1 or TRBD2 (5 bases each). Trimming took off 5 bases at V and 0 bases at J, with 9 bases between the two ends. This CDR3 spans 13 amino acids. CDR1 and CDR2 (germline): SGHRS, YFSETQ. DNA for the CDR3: TGCGCCAGCAGACCCGGGACCTCCTACGAGCAGTACTTC. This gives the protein CASRPGTSYEQYF.

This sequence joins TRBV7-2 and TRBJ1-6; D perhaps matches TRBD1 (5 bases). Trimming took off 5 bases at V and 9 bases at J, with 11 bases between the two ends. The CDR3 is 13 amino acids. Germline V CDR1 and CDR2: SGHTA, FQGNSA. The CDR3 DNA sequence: TGTGCCAGCAGCGTTTTGCAGGGTTCACCCCTCCACTTT. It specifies CASSVLQGSPLHF.

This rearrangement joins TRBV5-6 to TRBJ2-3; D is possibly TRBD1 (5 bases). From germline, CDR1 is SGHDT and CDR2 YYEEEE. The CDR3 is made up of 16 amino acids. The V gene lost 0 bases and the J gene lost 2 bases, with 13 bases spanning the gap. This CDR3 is CASSLGQRKNTDTQYF. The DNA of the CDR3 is TGTGCCAGCAGCTTGGGACAGAGAAAAAACACAGATACGCAGTATTTT.

CDR3 nucleotides: TGTGCCAGCAGTCGCGCAACAGGGAGCTATGGCTACACCTTC. It yields the protein CASSRATGSYGYTF. The chain employs TRBV28 and TRBJ1-2; D might be TRBD1 (6 bases). Trimming took off 5 bases at V and 4 bases at J, with 14 bases between the two ends. This CDR3 is built from 14 residues. The V gene's germline CDR1 is MDHEN and CDR2 SYDVKM.

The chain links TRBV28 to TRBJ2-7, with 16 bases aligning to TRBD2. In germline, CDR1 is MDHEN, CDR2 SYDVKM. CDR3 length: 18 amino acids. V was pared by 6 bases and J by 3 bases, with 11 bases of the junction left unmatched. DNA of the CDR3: TGTGCCAGCAGCCTTGGGACTAGCGGGGGGGCCGCAGGCTACGAGCAGTACTTC. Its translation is CASSLGTSGGAAGYEQYF.

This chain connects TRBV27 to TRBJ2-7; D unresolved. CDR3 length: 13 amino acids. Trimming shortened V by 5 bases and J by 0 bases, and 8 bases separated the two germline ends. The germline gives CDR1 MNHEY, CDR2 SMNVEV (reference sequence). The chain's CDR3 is CASSVVGSYEQYF. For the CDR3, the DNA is TGTGCCAGCAGTGTTGTGGGCTCCTACGAGCAGTACTTC.

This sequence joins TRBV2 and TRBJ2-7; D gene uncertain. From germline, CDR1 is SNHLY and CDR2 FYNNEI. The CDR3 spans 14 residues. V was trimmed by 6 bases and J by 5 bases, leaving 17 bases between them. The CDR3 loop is CASRGLTPADEQYF. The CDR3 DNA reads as TGTGCCAGCAGGGGATTGACTCCCGCGGACGAGCAGTACTTC.

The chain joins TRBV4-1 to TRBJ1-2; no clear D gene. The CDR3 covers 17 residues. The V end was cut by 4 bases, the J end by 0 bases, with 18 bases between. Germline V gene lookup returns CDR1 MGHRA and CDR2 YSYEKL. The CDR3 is CASSPSGDQRANYGYTF. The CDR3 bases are TGCGCCAGCAGCCCTTCTGGAGACCAACGGGCTAACTATGGCTACACCTTC.

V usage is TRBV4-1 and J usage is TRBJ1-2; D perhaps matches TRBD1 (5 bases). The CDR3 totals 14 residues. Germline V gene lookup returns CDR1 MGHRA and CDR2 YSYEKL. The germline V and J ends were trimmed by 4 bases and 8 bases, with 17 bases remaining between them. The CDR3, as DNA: TGCGCCAGCAGCCCCCTGGGAGGGGCGAACGGCTACACCTTC. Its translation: CASSPLGGANGYTF.

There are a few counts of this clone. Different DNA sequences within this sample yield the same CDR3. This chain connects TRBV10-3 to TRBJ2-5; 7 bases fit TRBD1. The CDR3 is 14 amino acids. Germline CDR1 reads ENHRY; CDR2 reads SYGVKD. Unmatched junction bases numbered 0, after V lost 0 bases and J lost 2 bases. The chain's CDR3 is CAISESGQQETQYF. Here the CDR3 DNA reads TGTGCCATCAGTGAGTCGGGACAGCAAGAGACCCAGTACTTC.

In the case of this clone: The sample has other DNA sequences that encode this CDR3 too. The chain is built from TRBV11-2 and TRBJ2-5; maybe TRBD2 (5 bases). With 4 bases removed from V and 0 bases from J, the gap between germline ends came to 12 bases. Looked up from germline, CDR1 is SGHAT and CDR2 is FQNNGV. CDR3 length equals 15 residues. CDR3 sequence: CASSSLRGNQETQYF. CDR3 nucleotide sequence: TGTGCCAGCAGCTCCCTCCGGGGAAACCAAGAGACCCAGTACTTC. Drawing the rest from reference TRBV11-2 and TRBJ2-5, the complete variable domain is EAGVAQSPRYKIIEKRQSVAFWCNPISGHATLYWYQQILGQGPKLLIQFQNNGVVDDSQLPKDRFSAERLKGVDSTLKIQPAKLEDSAVYLCASSSLRGNQETQYFGPGTRLLVL.

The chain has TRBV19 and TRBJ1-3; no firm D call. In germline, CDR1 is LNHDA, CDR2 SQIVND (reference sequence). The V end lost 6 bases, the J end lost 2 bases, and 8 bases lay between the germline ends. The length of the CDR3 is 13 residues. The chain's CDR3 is CASSDFPGNTIYF. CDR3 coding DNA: TGTGCCAGTAGCGACTTTCCTGGAAACACCATATATTTT.

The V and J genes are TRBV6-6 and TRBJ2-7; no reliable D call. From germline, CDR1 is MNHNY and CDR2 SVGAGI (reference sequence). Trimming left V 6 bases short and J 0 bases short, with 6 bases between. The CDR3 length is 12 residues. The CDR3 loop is CASRLPSYEQYF. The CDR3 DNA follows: TGTGCCAGCAGGCTCCCCTCCTACGAGCAGTACTTC.

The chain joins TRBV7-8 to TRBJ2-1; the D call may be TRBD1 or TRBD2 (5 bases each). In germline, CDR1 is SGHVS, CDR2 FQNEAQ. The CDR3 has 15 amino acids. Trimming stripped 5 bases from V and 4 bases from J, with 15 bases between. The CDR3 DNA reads TGTGCCAGCAGCCGTAACCGGGACGGATACAATGAGCAGTTCTTC. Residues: CASSRNRDGYNEQFF.

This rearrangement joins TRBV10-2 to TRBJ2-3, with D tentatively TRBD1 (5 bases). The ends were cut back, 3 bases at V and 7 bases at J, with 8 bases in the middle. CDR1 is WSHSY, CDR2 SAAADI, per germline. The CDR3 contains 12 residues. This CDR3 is CASSEGAYTQYF. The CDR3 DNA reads TGCGCCAGCAGTGAAGGGGCTTATACGCAGTATTTT.

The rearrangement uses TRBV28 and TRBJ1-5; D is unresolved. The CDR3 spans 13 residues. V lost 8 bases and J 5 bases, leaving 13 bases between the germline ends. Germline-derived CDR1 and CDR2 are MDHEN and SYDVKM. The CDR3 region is CASVGGDDQPQHF. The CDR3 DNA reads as TGTGCCAGCGTCGGCGGCGACGATCAGCCCCAGCATTTT.

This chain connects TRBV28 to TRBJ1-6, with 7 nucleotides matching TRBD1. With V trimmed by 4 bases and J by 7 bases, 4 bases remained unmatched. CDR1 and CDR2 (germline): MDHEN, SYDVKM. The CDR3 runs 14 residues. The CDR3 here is CASSSTGENSPLHF. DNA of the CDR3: TGTGCCAGCAGTTCCACAGGGGAAAATTCACCCCTCCACTTT.

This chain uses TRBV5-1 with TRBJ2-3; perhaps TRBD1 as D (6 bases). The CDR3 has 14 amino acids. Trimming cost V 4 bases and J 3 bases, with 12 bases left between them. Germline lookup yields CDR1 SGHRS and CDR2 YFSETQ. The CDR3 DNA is TGCGCCAGCAGCAACACCAGGGGTACAGATACGCAGTATTTT. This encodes CASSNTRGTDTQYF.

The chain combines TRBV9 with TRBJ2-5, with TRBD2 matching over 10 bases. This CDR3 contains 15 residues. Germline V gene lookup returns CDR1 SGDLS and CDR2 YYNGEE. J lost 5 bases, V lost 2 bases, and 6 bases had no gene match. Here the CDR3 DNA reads TGTGCCAGCAGCGTGAGCGGGAGGGCCCCCGAGACCCAGTACTTC. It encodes CASSVSGRAPETQYF. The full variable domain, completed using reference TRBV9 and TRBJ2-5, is DSGVTQTPKHLITATGQRVTLRCSPRSGDLSVYWYQQSLDQGLQFLIQYYNGEERAKGNILERFSAQQFPDLHSELNLSSLELGDSALYFCASSVSGRAPETQYFGPGTRLLVL.

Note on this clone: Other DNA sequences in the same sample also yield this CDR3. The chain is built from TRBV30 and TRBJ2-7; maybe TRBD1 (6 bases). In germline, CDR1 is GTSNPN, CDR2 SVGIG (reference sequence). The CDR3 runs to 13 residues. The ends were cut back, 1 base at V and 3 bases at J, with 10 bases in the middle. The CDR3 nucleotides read TGTGCCTGGAGTGCCGGCAGGGGCTACGAGCAGTACTTC. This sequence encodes CAWSAGRGYEQYF.

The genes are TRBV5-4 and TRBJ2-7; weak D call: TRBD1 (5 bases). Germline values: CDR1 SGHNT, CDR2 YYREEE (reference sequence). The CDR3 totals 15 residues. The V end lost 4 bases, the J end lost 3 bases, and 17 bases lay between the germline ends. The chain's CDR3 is CASSSGQGLIYEQYF. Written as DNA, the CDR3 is TGTGCCAGCAGCAGTGGACAAGGATTAATCTACGAGCAGTACTTC.

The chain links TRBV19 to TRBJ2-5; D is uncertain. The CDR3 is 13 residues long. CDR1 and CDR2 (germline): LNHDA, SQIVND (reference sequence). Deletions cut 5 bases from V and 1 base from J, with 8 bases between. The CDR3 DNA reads TGTGCCAGTAGTCCCCGGGTCCAAGAGACCCAGTACTTC. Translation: CASSPRVQETQYF.

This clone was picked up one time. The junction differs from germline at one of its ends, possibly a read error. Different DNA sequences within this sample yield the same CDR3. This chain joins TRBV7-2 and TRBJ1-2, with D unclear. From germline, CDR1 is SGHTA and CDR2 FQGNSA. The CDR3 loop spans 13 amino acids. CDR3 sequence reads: CASSLAGFYGYTF. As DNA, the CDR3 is TGTGCCAGCAGTTTAGCTGGGTTTTATGGCTACACCTTC. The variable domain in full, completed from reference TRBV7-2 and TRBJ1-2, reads GAGVSQSPSNKVTEKGKDVELRCDPISGHTALYWYRQSLGQGLEFLIYFQGNSAPDKSGLPSDRFSAERTGGSVSTLTIQRTQQEDSAVYLCASSLAGFYGYTFGSGTRLTVV.